These 9 T cell receptor beta chains share one sample of origin, sequenced in a study of OX40 agonist ivuxolimab in advanced cancers. This table comes from immunoSEQ multiplex PCR, and its TCRdb copy is limited to in-frame clones, with some not included. Here the sample spans about 10,000 clones, around four fifths being singletons. The sequences come from CD4+ or CD8+ T cells sorted from blood, collected in a trial of the OX40 agonist ivuxolimab. These receptors originate from an adult with an advanced solid tumor such as melanoma, head and neck, liver or kidney cancer.

This clone was found a few times. The chain is built from TRBV4-2 and TRBJ2-2; no clear D gene. The CDR3 is 14 residues long. The V gene's germline CDR1 is LGHNA and CDR2 YNFKEQ. The V end was cut by 0 bases, the J end by 0 bases, with 2 bases between. The CDR3: CASSQEPNTGELFF. Here the CDR3 DNA reads TGTGCCAGCAGCCAAGAACCGAACACCGGGGAGCTGTTTTTT.

The chain joins TRBV27 to TRBJ2-7; 12 positions match TRBD2. Looked up from germline, CDR1 is MNHEY and CDR2 is SMNVEV (reference sequence). J lost 4 bases, V lost 6 bases, and 7 bases had no gene match. This CDR3 spans 15 amino acids. Here the CDR3 reads CASRGGLAGGYEQYF. The CDR3 bases are TGTGCCAGCAGGGGGGGTCTAGCGGGAGGGTACGAGCAGTACTTC.

This clone was counted a few times. The genes are TRBV5-5 and TRBJ1-1; 7 bases fit TRBD1. The V and J ends lost 1 base and 8 bases, in that order; junction bases with no gene match: 8. The CDR3 is 14 residues long. Germline assignment: CDR1 SGHKS and CDR2 YYEKEE (reference sequence). The DNA for the CDR3 is TGTGCCAGCAGCTTGTTGGGAGGGGGCGCGGAAGCTTTCTTT. This translates into CASSLLGGGAEAFF.

This clone occurred a few times. The V gene is TRBV5-4, the J gene TRBJ2-1; D perhaps matches TRBD2 (5 bases). Germline V gene data show CDR1 as SGHNT and CDR2 as YYREEE (reference sequence). V was cut by 4 bases and J by 9 bases, with 8 bases left in between. The CDR3 is 11 amino acids. Here the CDR3 DNA reads TGTGCCAGCAGCGAAGGACTTGAGCAGTTCTTC. Its protein product is CASSEGLEQFF.

The CDR3 DNA sequence: TGTGCCAGCAGTTTATCACCAGAATACTATGGCTACACCTTC. Its translation: CASSLSPEYYGYTF. The chain has TRBV27 and TRBJ1-2; D unresolved. V lost 0 bases, J lost 3 bases, and 8 bases lay in between. Germline lookup yields CDR1 MNHEY and CDR2 SMNVEV (reference sequence). There are 14 residues in the CDR3.

CDR3 nucleotide sequence: TGTGCCAGCAGTGACAGGGTAGGCACAGATACGCAGTATTTT. Its translation: CASSDRVGTDTQYF. This sequence joins TRBV6-4 and TRBJ2-3; no definite D call. The germline CDR1 and CDR2 sequences are MRHNA and SNTAGT. The CDR3 covers 14 residues. Between the trimmed V and J ends, which lost 2 bases and 1 base, there was a span of 7 bases.

The V gene is TRBV9, the J gene TRBJ2-1; D is perhaps TRBD2 (5 bases). This CDR3 contains 15 residues. The germline CDR1 and CDR2 sequences are SGDLS and YYNGEE. The V end was cut by 4 bases, the J end by 7 bases, with 18 bases between. CDR3 loop: CASSPTVGSGNEQFF. CDR3 sequence (DNA): TGTGCCAGCAGCCCCACAGTGGGTTCGGGGAATGAGCAGTTCTTC.

This chain connects TRBV9 to TRBJ1-4, with 7 bases that match TRBD1. V gave up 3 bases and J gave up 7 bases; unmatched junction bases: 12. The CDR3 length is 16 residues. Germline-derived CDR1 and CDR2 are SGDLS and YYNGEE. CDR3 in DNA: TGTGCCAGCAGCGCCACAGGGGCCCCTGGAAGTGAAAAACTGTTTTTT. This gives the protein CASSATGAPGSEKLFF. Supplemented by reference TRBV9 and TRBJ1-4, the full variable domain reads DSGVTQTPKHLITATGQRVTLRCSPRSGDLSVYWYQQSLDQGLQFLIQYYNGEERAKGNILERFSAQQFPDLHSELNLSSLELGDSALYFCASSATGAPGSEKLFFGSGTQLSVL.

V and J are TRBV19 and TRBJ2-7; 7 bases are shared with TRBD2. The CDR3 is 14 residues long. The junction had 10 bases not matched to a gene; V was cut back by 8 bases and J by 3 bases. Germline V gives CDR1 LNHDA, CDR2 SQIVND (reference sequence). The CDR3: CASSAGTTFYEQYF. Here the CDR3 DNA reads TGTGCCAGTTCAGCGGGGACCACTTTCTACGAGCAGTACTTC.